The TCR beta chain under discussion was sequenced for a study of blood T cell repertoires in COVID-19. This clone has only a few counts. Profiled with immunoSEQ multiplex PCR; TCRdb holds only in-frame clones, not every one. The sample shows more than 450,000 clones, about nine tenths of them seen only once. Ages ranged from about 18 to 89 years, with residence in 24 US areas. The sequenced material came from PBMCs or T cells enriched from blood (not recorded which). This receptor was taken from a woman aged 18-30 years who had recovered from COVID-19.

Written as DNA, the CDR3 is TGTGCCAGCAGCCAAAGGGGACAGGGGGGAGATACGCAGTATTTT. Protein product: CASSQRGQGGDTQYF. The chain links TRBV5-4 to TRBJ2-3, with 11 bases that match TRBD1. The CDR3 extends over 15 amino acids. Looked up from germline, CDR1 is SGHNT and CDR2 is YYREEE (reference sequence). The trim removed 4 bases at V and 5 bases at J, leaving 6 bases unmatched.